Listed here are 26 T cell receptor beta chains from one sample, sequenced in a study of identical twins. One entry per CDR3 protein, called by TCRdb with MiXCR from the 5' RACE reads. The sample has approximately 630,000 distinct CDR3 sequences; roughly 7.1% are singletons. This sample also appeared in a second study, on yellow fever vaccine responses in identical twins.

The specimen sequenced was PBMCs. These receptors all come from a woman between 18 and 29 years old in good health.

This clonotype was found a few times. The chain recombines TRBV4-1 with TRBJ1-1; a weak D match, TRBD1 (5 bases). The CDR3 runs 16 residues. The ends were cut back, 0 bases at V and 1 base at J, with 12 bases in the middle. Germline CDR1 reads MGHRA; CDR2 reads YSYEKL. CDR3 in DNA: TGCGCCAGCAGCCAAGAAGGGGAGAGACCGAACACTGAAGCTTTCTTT. This encodes CASSQEGERPNTEAFF.

As DNA, the CDR3 is TGTGCCAGCAGCAAAGAGGTCAGGGGTTGTACTGAAGCTTTCTTT. It encodes CASSKEVRGCTEAFF. J is TRBJ1-1 and V is TRBV21-1; the DNA was not used to check the table's D call, TRBD1. TRBV21-1 is labeled a pseudogene. This CDR3 contains 15 residues.

There are a few counts of this clonotype. The chain employs TRBV14 and TRBJ2-1; 8 positions agree with TRBD1. The germline gives CDR1 SGHDN, CDR2 FVKESK. CDR3 length: 16 residues. V dropped 4 bases and J dropped 0; count of bases not matched to a gene: 5. CDR3 in DNA: TGTGCCAGCAGCCCCCGGGGACAGGACTCCTACAATGAGCAGTTCTTC. Translating gives CASSPRGQDSYNEQFF.

This clonotype showed up just a few times. The gene calls are TRBV20-1 and TRBJ1-5; 10 bases align to TRBD1. There are 17 residues in the CDR3. From germline, CDR1 is DFQATT and CDR2 SNEGSKA (reference sequence). V was pared by 2 bases and J by 0 bases, with 7 bases of the junction left unmatched. The CDR3 here is CSARKTGGRYSNQPQHF. The CDR3 DNA sequence: TGCAGTGCTAGAAAGACAGGGGGCCGATATAGCAATCAGCCCCAGCATTTT.

This clonotype was seen a few times. The chain uses TRBV20-1 and TRBJ2-1, with 7 bases matching TRBD1. Unmatched junction bases numbered 8, after V lost 4 bases and J lost 11 bases. This CDR3 contains 12 residues. Per the germline V gene, CDR1 is DFQATT and CDR2 is SNEGSKA (reference sequence). This CDR3 reads CSAIQQQGQQFF. For the CDR3, the DNA is TGCAGTGCTATCCAACAACAGGGGCAGCAGTTCTTC.

This clonotype has at least ten counts. The V and J genes are TRBV20-1 and TRBJ1-1; no clear D gene. The V end was cut by 1 base, the J end by 1 base, with 4 bases between. The CDR3 is made up of 12 amino acids. Germline CDR1 reads DFQATT; CDR2 reads SNEGSKA (reference sequence). In DNA form, the CDR3 reads TGCAGTGCTAGAGTCGAGAACACTGAAGCTTTCTTT. Amino acid sequence: CSARVENTEAFF.

This clonotype was seen many times. The rearrangement uses TRBV12-3 or TRBV12-4 and TRBJ1-3; the D is unclear. V shed 6 bases and J shed 4 bases, with 7 bases lying between them. The CDR3 covers 12 residues. This CDR3 is CASSVQGNTIYF. In nucleotides, the CDR3 is TGTGCCAGCAGCGTACAGGGAAACACCATATATTTT.

This clonotype has at least ten counts. This chain uses TRBV29-1 with TRBJ1-2; the D gene is possibly TRBD1 (6 bases). The length of the CDR3 is 15 residues. Germline CDR1 and CDR2: SQVTM and ANQGSEA. The V end lost 0 bases, the J end lost 1 base, and 12 bases lay between the germline ends. The CDR3 sequence is CSVEDEGGINYGYTF. For the CDR3, the DNA is TGCAGCGTTGAAGATGAAGGGGGGATTAACTATGGCTACACCTTC.

This clonotype was seen many times. The CDR3 sequence: CASSLWKEAFF. CDR3 in DNA: TGTGCCAGCAGCTTATGGAAGGAAGCTTTCTTT. This sequence joins TRBV11-3 and TRBJ1-1; no clear D gene. The CDR3 sequence is 11 residues long. Per the germline V gene, CDR1 is SGHNT and CDR2 is YENEEA. With 2 bases removed from V and 8 bases from J, the gap between germline ends came to 6 bases.

Many counts were recorded for this clonotype. The gene calls are TRBV13 and TRBJ2-4; 10 nucleotides agree with TRBD1. Germline trimming cut 2 bases from V and 2 bases from J; bases unmatched to any gene: 3. The length of the CDR3 is 16 residues. Per the germline V gene, CDR1 is PRHDT and CDR2 is FYEKMQ (reference sequence). CDR3 residues: CASSLMGQGSKNIQYF. CDR3 in DNA: TGTGCCAGCAGCTTAATGGGACAGGGGTCCAAAAACATTCAGTACTTC.

The chain links TRBV29-1 to TRBJ2-7; tentative D call: TRBD2 (6 bases). The CDR3 spans 12 residues. Between the trimmed V and J ends, which lost 4 bases and 2 bases, there was a span of 9 bases. Germline V gene data show CDR1 as SQVTM and CDR2 as ANQGSEA. CDR3 loop: CSVGAGTYEQYF. The DNA for the CDR3 is TGCAGCGTTGGTGCGGGGACCTACGAGCAGTACTTC.

This clonotype has a count of ten or more. The chain uses TRBV7-9 and TRBJ2-7; 9 bases match TRBD2. The CDR3 extends over 16 amino acids. Looked up from germline, CDR1 is SEHNR and CDR2 is FQNEAQ (reference sequence). After removal of 8 bases from V and 3 bases from J, the junction contained 14 bases not matched to a gene. DNA of the CDR3: TGTGCCAGCGGTACCTTAGGGGCTAGCGGGAACTACGAGCAGTACTTC. Encoded protein: CASGTLGASGNYEQYF.

For the CDR3, the DNA is TGTGCCACCAGAGGAACCGGGGAGCTGTTTTTT. Translation gives CATRGTGELFF. The V call is TRBV15, the J call TRBJ2-2; no clear D. From germline, CDR1 is LNHNV and CDR2 YYDKDF (reference sequence). This CDR3 region has 11 residues. Trimming cost V 6 bases and J 5 bases, with 4 bases left between them.

This clonotype has at least ten counts. The chain is built from TRBV6-1 and TRBJ1-2; D may be TRBD1 (6 bases). Germline V CDR1 and CDR2: MNHNS, SASEGT. The V and J ends lost 5 bases and 8 bases respectively, with 15 bases between them. This CDR3 region has 13 residues. The CDR3 sequence is CASSPGQFRGYTF. In DNA, the CDR3 is TGTGCCAGCAGTCCCGGACAGTTTCGGGGCTACACCTTC.

This clonotype was seen many times. This chain joins TRBV11-2 and TRBJ1-1; 11 bases align to TRBD1. CDR1 SGHAT and CDR2 FQNNGV come from the germline V gene. The V gene end was trimmed by 4 bases and the J gene end by 1 base; junction bases not matched to a gene: 8. The CDR3 length is 17 residues. CDR3 residues: CASSSRTGGFRNTEAFF. The CDR3, as DNA: TGTGCCAGCAGCTCGAGGACAGGGGGCTTCAGGAACACTGAAGCTTTCTTT.

The V call is TRBV29-1, the J call TRBJ2-7; 13 positions match TRBD2. CDR3 length: 15 amino acids. J gave up 2 bases and V 5 bases, and 6 bases lay outside the gene matches. Germline V lookup: CDR1 SQVTM, CDR2 ANQGSEA. The CDR3 protein is CSVYGTSGTAYEQYF. Here the CDR3 DNA reads TGCAGCGTTTACGGGACTAGCGGGACCGCCTACGAGCAGTACTTC.

This clonotype was counted only a few times. The chain links TRBV3-1 to TRBJ2-1, with 8 bases aligning to TRBD2. The germline V gene has CDR1 LGHDT and CDR2 YNNKEL (reference sequence). Losses at the gene ends were 8 bases for V and 5 bases for J; bases not matched to a gene: 8. The CDR3 extends over 14 amino acids. The CDR3 sequence is CASERGGINNEQFF. CDR3 bases: TGTGCCAGCGAACGGGGGGGGATAAACAATGAGCAGTTCTTC.

This clonotype was seen more than once but under ten times. This rearrangement joins TRBV14 to TRBJ2-3; D possibly corresponds to TRBD2 (6 bases). The V end was cut by 4 bases, the J end by 5 bases, with 19 bases between. The CDR3 has 16 residues. Looked up from germline, CDR1 is SGHDN and CDR2 is FVKESK. The CDR3 bases are TGTGCCAGCAGCCGACGGGGCCGACTAGAGATAGATACGCAGTATTTT. Residues: CASSRRGRLEIDTQYF.

The rearrangement joins TRBV7-8 to TRBJ2-1; TRBD2 matches at 7 bases. Germline-derived CDR1 and CDR2 are SGHVS and FQNEAQ. Trimming took 2 bases from V and 6 from J; bases not matched to a gene: 7. The CDR3 has 15 amino acids. The CDR3 here is CASSLSGGTFNEQFF. The CDR3 DNA reads TGTGCCAGCAGCTTATCCGGGGGGACCTTCAATGAGCAGTTCTTC. The full variable domain, its missing parts supplied by reference TRBV7-8 and TRBJ2-1, is GAGVSQSPRYKVAKRGQDVALRCDPISGHVSLFWYQQALGQGPEFLTYFQNEAQLDKSGLPSDRFFAERPEGSVSTLKIQRTQQEDSAVYLCASSLSGGTFNEQFFGPGTRLTVL.

This clonotype came up a few times. The J gene is TRBJ1-6, the V gene TRBV28; 8 bases match TRBD1. The CDR3 sequence is 14 residues long. The V gene's germline CDR1 is MDHEN and CDR2 SYDVKM. The junction had 1 base not matched to a gene; V was cut back by 3 bases and J by 6 bases. The CDR3 bases are TGTGCCAGCAGTTTCAGGGGGCTTAATTCACCCCTCCACTTT. It codes for CASSFRGLNSPLHF.

This clonotype was seen ten or more times. The J gene is TRBJ1-4, the V gene TRBV20-1; TRBD1 might be the D (5 bases). This CDR3 spans 13 amino acids. V lost 5 bases and J 5 bases, leaving 12 bases between the germline ends. Germline loops: CDR1 DFQATT, CDR2 SNEGSKA (reference sequence). DNA for the CDR3: TGCAGTGCTGGAGGCAGGGAGAATGAAAAACTGTTTTTT. It is translated as CSAGGRENEKLFF.

This clonotype was found a few times. The V and J genes are TRBV11-3 and TRBJ1-4, with 7 nucleotides matching TRBD1. The CDR3 has 16 amino acids. J lost 3 bases, V lost 5 bases, and 9 bases had no gene match. Germline CDR1 and CDR2: SGHNT and YENEEA. The CDR3 DNA reads as TGTGCCAGCAGCCAGAGAGACAGGGCCCCTAATGAAAAACTGTTTTTT. Encoded protein: CASSQRDRAPNEKLFF. Full variable domain (rest looked up from reference TRBV11-3 and TRBJ1-4): EAGVVQSPRYKIIEKKQPVAFWCNPISGHNTLYWYLQNLGQGPELLIRYENEEAVDDSQLPKDRFSAERLKGVDSTLKIQPAELGDSAVYLCASSQRDRAPNEKLFFGSGTQLSVL.

This clonotype was detected a few times. The CDR3 nucleotides read TGCAGCGTTTGGGTTGGCTACGAGCAGTACTTC. Encoded protein: CSVWVGYEQYF. The J gene is TRBJ2-7, the V gene TRBV29-1, with D uncertain. This CDR3 has 11 residues. Trimming shortened V by 5 bases and J by 3 bases, and 8 bases separated the two germline ends. Germline CDR1 SQVTM, CDR2 ANQGSEA.

V gene TRBV5-1 combines with J gene TRBJ2-2, with D possibly matching TRBD1 (5 bases). This CDR3 comprises 16 residues. The V gene lost 4 bases and the J gene lost 2 bases, with 15 bases spanning the gap. Germline V gene data show CDR1 as SGHRS and CDR2 as YFSETQ. CDR3 sequence: CASSLSLRGNTGELFF. CDR3 nucleotides: TGCGCCAGCAGCCTATCGCTTAGGGGAAACACCGGGGAGCTGTTTTTT.

This clonotype has ten or more counts. The rearrangement joins TRBV10-3 to TRBJ1-6; D might be TRBD1 (5 bases). Germline assignment: CDR1 ENHRY and CDR2 SYGVKD. The length of the CDR3 is 17 residues. The V end lost 10 bases, the J end lost 4 bases, and 23 bases lay between the germline ends. The CDR3 bases are TGTGCCACCCAGGCCGCACCAGGGAGAGATTATAATTCACCCCTCCACTTT. This codes for CATQAAPGRDYNSPLHF.

The rearrangement joins TRBV6-2 or TRBV6-3 to TRBJ2-7; D is ambiguous. The CDR3 is 11 amino acids. The germline CDR1 and CDR2 sequences are MNHEY and SVGEGT. Trimming stripped 3 bases from V and 6 bases from J, with 6 bases between. CDR3 residues: CASSYRLEQYF. CDR3 in DNA: TGTGCCAGCAGTTATCGGCTCGAGCAGTACTTC.